This entry features one T cell receptor (beta chain) sequence. What it binds is unknown. The sample belongs to a study of cytomegalovirus exposure and HLA in healthy donors. Findings and caveats of the study: In an earlier analysis, productive rearrangement rates for most beta V segments clustered near 87% or 30%.

The V gene lost 8 bases and the J gene lost 5 bases, with 12 bases spanning the gap. Germline V lookup: CDR1 SNHLY, CDR2 FYNNEI. This CDR3 region has 12 residues. The PCR used 60 Vbeta and 13 Jbeta primers. The table came from immunoSEQ multiplex PCR; TCRdb's copy has only in-frame clones and leaves some out. Of 60,000 to 80,000 clones listed, around four fifths are singletons. The sequenced material came from PBMCs. The receptor was derived from a woman aged 25 to 39 in good health and CMV-seronegative. The V call is TRBV2, the J call TRBJ2-5; D remains ambiguous. The CDR3 DNA reads as TGTGCCAGCCCAATTAACGGGGAGACCCAGTACTTC. Its protein is CASPINGETQYF.